Shown below are 15 T cell receptor beta chains from a single sample sequenced in a study of blood T cells in healthy people across ages. PCR was performed a second time for about 6 to 11 cycles using a sample-barcoded 5' primer and a J-beta primer mix. TCRdb independently ran MiXCR on the 5' RACE reads; one entry per CDR3 protein. The table has just under 750,000 distinct CDR3 sequences, 22% seen once. Sequenced input: blood. These receptors were obtained from a man between 65 and 85 years old in good health.

This clonotype was detected a few times. The chain combines TRBV5-1 with TRBJ1-2; D gene ambiguous. The CDR3 has 14 amino acids. Germline loops: CDR1 SGHRS, CDR2 YFSETQ. V was clipped by 4 bases and J by 0 bases, with 10 bases between them. CDR3 DNA: TGCGCCAGCAGCCCGGGGTCCCCTAACTATGGCTACACCTTC. It translates to CASSPGSPNYGYTF. The whole variable domain, remainder taken from reference TRBV5-1 and TRBJ1-2, is KAGVTQTPRYLIKTRGQQVTLSCSPISGHRSVSWYQQTPGQGLQFLFEYFSETQRNKGNFPGRFSGRQFSNSRSEMNVSTLELGDSALYLCASSPGSPNYGYTFGSGTRLTVV.

This clonotype has only a few counts. This sequence joins TRBV10-2 and TRBJ1-6; TRBD1 agrees at 10 bases. CDR1 and CDR2 from the germline V gene are WSHSY and SAAADI. The CDR3 extends over 14 amino acids. Unmatched junction bases numbered 6, after V lost 7 bases and J lost 9 bases. This chain's CDR3 is CASTSGQGLSPLHF. CDR3 nucleotides: TGCGCCAGCACCTCGGGACAGGGGCTTTCACCCCTCCACTTT.

In this sample, this clonotype turned up many times. V gene TRBV20-1 combines with J gene TRBJ1-6, with D perhaps matching TRBD1 (6 bases). The CDR3 runs 17 residues. The V end lost 0 bases, the J end lost 6 bases, and 18 bases lay between the germline ends. CDR1 and CDR2 from the germline V gene are DFQATT and SNEGSKA (reference sequence). CDR3 in amino acids: CSARDPTGTNFNSPLHF. CDR3 DNA sequence: TGCAGTGCTAGAGATCCCACAGGGACGAACTTTAATTCACCCCTCCACTTT.

The chain uses TRBV7-8 and TRBJ2-7; D gene uncertain. In germline, CDR1 is SGHVS, CDR2 FQNEAQ. The V and J ends lost 6 bases and 5 bases respectively, with 8 bases between them. This CDR3 spans 11 amino acids. CDR3 nucleotide sequence: TGTGCCAGCAGTTTGACGGACGAGCAGTACGTC. Translated, it gives CASSLTDEQYV.

This clonotype came up a few times. CDR3 in DNA: TGTGCCAGCAGCTCTATCACAGGGAACCTTGCCTACGAGCAGTACTTC. This sequence encodes CASSSITGNLAYEQYF. The rearrangement uses TRBV7-7 and TRBJ2-5; D perhaps matches TRBD1 (6 bases). The end of the DNA fits TRBJ2-7 better, so the J call may be wrong. The CDR3 has 16 amino acids. The germline V gene has CDR1 SSHAT and CDR2 FNYEAQ (reference sequence).

As to this clonotype: This may arise from a read error, as a much more abundant clone is one base away. This chain joins TRBV6-5 and TRBJ2-3; 7 nucleotides match TRBD2. In germline, CDR1 is MNHEY, CDR2 SVGAGI. The CDR3 runs to 16 residues. The CDR3 region has the DNA TGTGCCAGCAGTTACTCGAGTGGGGGGGGAGTGGATATGCAGTATTTT. Its translation: CASSYSSGGGVDMQYF.

This rearrangement joins TRBV20-1 to TRBJ2-3, with D possibly matching TRBD2 (5 bases). The germline V gene encodes CDR1 DFQATT and CDR2 SNEGSKA (reference sequence). The ends were cut back, 3 bases at V and 0 bases at J, with 16 bases in the middle. This CDR3 has 16 amino acids. In DNA, the CDR3 is TGCAGTGCTAGTGTGGGGAGCGGCTATAGCACAGATACGCAGTATTTT. Encoded protein: CSASVGSGYSTDTQYF.

The chain combines TRBV7-8 with TRBJ1-3; no reliable D call. In germline, CDR1 is SGHVS, CDR2 FQNEAQ. V dropped 2 bases and J dropped 4 bases, with 9 bases sitting between them. The CDR3 consists of 14 residues. The CDR3 DNA sequence: TGTGCCAGCAGCTTACCAGGCACAGGAAACACCATATATTTT. Translated: CASSLPGTGNTIYF.

The sample holds one count of this clonotype. This chain connects TRBV20-1 to TRBJ2-3; unclear D gene. The CDR3 consists of 13 residues. Looked up from germline, CDR1 is DFQATT and CDR2 is SNEGSKA (reference sequence). The CDR3 protein is CSLCSSGTDTQYF. The DNA for the CDR3 is TGCAGCTTATGCAGTTCGGGCACAGATACGCAGTATTTT.

The gene calls are TRBV7-9 and TRBJ2-1; 10 bases are a match to TRBD2. Germline CDR1 reads SEHNR; CDR2 reads FQNEAQ (reference sequence). The CDR3 totals 15 residues. J gave up 2 bases and V 7 bases, and 5 bases lay outside the gene matches. CDR3 region: CASTHSGGTYNEQFF. DNA for the CDR3: TGTGCCAGCACCCATAGCGGGGGGACCTACAATGAGCAGTTCTTC.

The chain recombines TRBV20-1 with TRBJ2-3; no definite D call. Germline values: CDR1 DFQATT, CDR2 SNEGSKA (reference sequence). The CDR3 runs 11 residues. The V end lost 3 bases, the J end lost 1 base, and 2 bases lay between the germline ends. CDR3 sequence: CSASGTDTQYF. The CDR3 coding sequence is TGCAGTGCTAGCGGCACAGATACGCAGTATTTT.

This clonotype was picked up a small number of times. The rearrangement links TRBV4-3 to TRBJ1-5, with 8 bases that match TRBD1. CDR1 LGHNA and CDR2 YSLEER come from the germline V gene. The CDR3 length is 20 residues. V trimming: 0 bases; J trimming: 0 bases; junction bases outside the gene matches: 13. CDR3 residues: CASSQDLLGQGTYSNQPQHF. CDR3 sequence (DNA): TGCGCCAGCAGCCAAGATCTTCTCGGACAGGGTACTTATAGCAATCAGCCCCAGCATTTT.

This clonotype was seen only a few times. The J gene is TRBJ2-5, the V gene TRBV7-9, with TRBD1 matching over 7 bases. The J call could be wrong; TRBJ2-1 is a better fit for the DNA end. CDR1 SEHNR and CDR2 FQNEAQ come from the germline V gene (reference sequence). This CDR3 has 16 amino acids. CDR3 DNA sequence: TGTGCCAGCAGCTCCCGGGACAGACTCACCAACAATGAGCAGTTCTTC. Translated, it gives CASSSRDRLTNNEQFF.

The CDR3, as DNA: TGCAGCGTTGCCCGGGGGGCTGGAAACACCATATATTTT. Protein product: CSVARGAGNTIYF. This rearrangement joins TRBV29-1 to TRBJ1-3; tentatively, D is TRBD1 (5 bases). CDR1 and CDR2 from the germline V gene are SQVTM and ANQGSEA. The CDR3 spans 13 residues. Between the trimmed V and J ends, which lost 4 bases and 2 bases, there was a span of 9 bases.

This clonotype was detected a few times. The chain uses TRBV20-1 and TRBJ1-1; D is ambiguous. This CDR3 contains 13 residues. The germline V gene has CDR1 DFQATT and CDR2 SNEGSKA (reference sequence). Between the trimmed V and J ends, which lost 3 bases and 2 bases, there was a span of 10 bases. The CDR3: CSARHGFNTEAFF. The CDR3 coding sequence is TGCAGTGCTAGGCACGGGTTCAACACTGAAGCTTTCTTT.